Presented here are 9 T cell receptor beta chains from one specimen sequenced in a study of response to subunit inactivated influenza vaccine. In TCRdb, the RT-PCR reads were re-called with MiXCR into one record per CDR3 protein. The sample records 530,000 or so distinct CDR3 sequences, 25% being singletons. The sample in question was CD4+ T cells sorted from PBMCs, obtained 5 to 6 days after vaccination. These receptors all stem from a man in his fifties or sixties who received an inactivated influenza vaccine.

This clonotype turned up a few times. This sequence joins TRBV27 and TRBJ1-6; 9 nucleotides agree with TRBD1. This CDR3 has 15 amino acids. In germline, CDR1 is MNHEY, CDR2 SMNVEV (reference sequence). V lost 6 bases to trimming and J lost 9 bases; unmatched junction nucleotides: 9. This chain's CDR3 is CASSSRTGVFSPLHF. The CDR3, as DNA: TGTGCCAGCAGCAGCCGGACAGGGGTCTTTTCACCCCTCCACTTT.

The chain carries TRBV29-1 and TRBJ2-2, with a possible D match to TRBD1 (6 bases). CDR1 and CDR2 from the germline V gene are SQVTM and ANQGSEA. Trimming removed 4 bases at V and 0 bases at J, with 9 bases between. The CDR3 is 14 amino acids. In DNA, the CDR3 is TGCAGCGTTGGGACAGCAGCGAACACCGGGGAGCTGTTTTTT. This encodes CSVGTAANTGELFF.

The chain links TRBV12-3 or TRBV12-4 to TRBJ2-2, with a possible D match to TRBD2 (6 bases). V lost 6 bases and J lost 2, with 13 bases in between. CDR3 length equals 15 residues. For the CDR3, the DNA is TGTGCCAGCAGCCCGAAAGGGACTAACACCGGGGAGCTGTTTTTT. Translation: CASSPKGTNTGELFF.

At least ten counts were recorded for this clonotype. The CDR3 DNA is TGCAGCGTTGATGTGGGGGGCAGGAACACTGAAGCTTTCTTT. It is translated as CSVDVGGRNTEAFF. This sequence joins TRBV29-1 and TRBJ1-1; tentative D call: TRBD1 (6 bases). Trimming took off 3 bases at V and 1 base at J, with 12 bases between the two ends. Germline V lookup: CDR1 SQVTM, CDR2 ANQGSEA. The CDR3 totals 14 residues.

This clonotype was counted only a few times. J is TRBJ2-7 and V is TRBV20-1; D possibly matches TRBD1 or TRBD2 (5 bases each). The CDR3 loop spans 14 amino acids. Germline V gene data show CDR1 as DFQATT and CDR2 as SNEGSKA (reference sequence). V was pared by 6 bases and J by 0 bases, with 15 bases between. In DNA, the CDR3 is TGCAGTGCAAGCCGGGACCCCAGCTCCTACGAGCAGTACTTC. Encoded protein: CSASRDPSSYEQYF.

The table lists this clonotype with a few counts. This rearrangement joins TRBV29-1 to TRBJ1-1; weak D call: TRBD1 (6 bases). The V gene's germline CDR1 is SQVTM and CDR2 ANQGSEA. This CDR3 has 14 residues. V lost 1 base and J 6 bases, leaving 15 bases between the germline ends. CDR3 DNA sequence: TGCAGCGTTGAAGGTAGACAGGTCCTCTCTGAAGCTTTCTTT. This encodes CSVEGRQVLSEAFF.

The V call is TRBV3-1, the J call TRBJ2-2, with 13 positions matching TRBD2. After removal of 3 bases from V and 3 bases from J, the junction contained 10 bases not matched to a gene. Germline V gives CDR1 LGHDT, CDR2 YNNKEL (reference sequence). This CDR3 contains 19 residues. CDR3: CASSHAGTSGAGYTGELFF. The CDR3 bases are TGTGCCAGCAGCCATGCCGGGACTAGCGGGGCAGGGTACACCGGGGAGCTGTTTTTT.

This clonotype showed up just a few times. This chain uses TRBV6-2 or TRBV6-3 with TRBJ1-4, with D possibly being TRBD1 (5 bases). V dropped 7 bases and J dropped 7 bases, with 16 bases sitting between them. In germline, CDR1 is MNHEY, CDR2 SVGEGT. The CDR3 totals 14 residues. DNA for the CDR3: TGTGCCAGCAATTCCGGGACGACGGGTGAAAAACTGTTTTTT. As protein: CASNSGTTGEKLFF.

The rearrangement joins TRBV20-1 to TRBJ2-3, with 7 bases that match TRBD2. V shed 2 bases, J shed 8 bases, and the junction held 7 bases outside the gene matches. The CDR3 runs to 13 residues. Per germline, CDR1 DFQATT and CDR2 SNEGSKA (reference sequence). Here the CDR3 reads CSARLTGGGTQYF. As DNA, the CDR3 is TGCAGTGCTAGATTAACGGGGGGTGGTACGCAGTATTTT.